This T cell receptor beta chain was recorded in a study of blood T cell repertoires in COVID-19. As for the study in general: Collection of acute and convalescent COVID-19 samples took place in the United States, Italy and Spain. T cells, B-cell-depleted T cells, or PBMCs supplied cDNA or gDNA.

Germline CDR1 and CDR2: SGDLS and YYNGEE. The CDR3 covers 15 residues. The V gene lost 4 bases and the J gene lost 4 bases, with 14 bases spanning the gap. Per the original methods: Estimates of nucleated cell counts were drawn from the amplification of reference gene primers. The table came from immunoSEQ multiplex PCR; TCRdb's copy has only in-frame clones and leaves some out. The DNA was the basis for D and trimming; V, J and clone size are from that table. The data hold 160,000 or so clones, with around 83% observed a single time. Sequenced sample: peripheral blood. The rearrangement links TRBV9 to TRBJ2-2, with TRBD2 as a possible D gene (6 bases). The TCR sequence derives from a man between 65 and 85 years old who had recovered from COVID-19. The CDR3 here is CASSRGGTSTGELFF. The CDR3 nucleotides are TGTGCCAGCAGCAGGGGCGGGACCAGCACCGGGGAGCTGTTTTTT. The complete variable domain, with remaining parts taken from reference TRBV9 and TRBJ2-2, reads DSGVTQTPKHLITATGQRVTLRCSPRSGDLSVYWYQQSLDQGLQFLIQYYNGEERAKGNILERFSAQQFPDLHSELNLSSLELGDSALYFCASSRGGTSTGELFFGEGSRLTVL.